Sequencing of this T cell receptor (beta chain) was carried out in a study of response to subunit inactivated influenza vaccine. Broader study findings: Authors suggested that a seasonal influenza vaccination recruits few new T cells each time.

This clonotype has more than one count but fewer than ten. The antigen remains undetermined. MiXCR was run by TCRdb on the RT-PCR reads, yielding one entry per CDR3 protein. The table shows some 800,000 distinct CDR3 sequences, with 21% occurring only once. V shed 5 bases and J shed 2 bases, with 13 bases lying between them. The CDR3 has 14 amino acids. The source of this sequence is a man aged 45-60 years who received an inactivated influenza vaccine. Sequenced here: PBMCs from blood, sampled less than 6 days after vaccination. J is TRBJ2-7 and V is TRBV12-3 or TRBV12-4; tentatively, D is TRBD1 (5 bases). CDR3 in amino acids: CASSGAWGPYEQYF. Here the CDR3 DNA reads TGTGCCAGCAGTGGAGCTTGGGGCCCCTACGAGCAGTACTTC.